This TCR beta chain was identified during a study of CD8 T cells in Susac syndrome. Across the whole study: When blood was drawn, the patients with Susac syndrome were therapy-naive, on corticosteroids, or on intravenous immunoglobulin alone.

V lost 0 bases and J lost 0, with 13 bases in between. The CDR3 extends over 17 amino acids. The germline V gene has CDR1 MNHEY and CDR2 SVGAGI. In Susac syndrome patients, recently defined diagnostic criteria for definite or probable disease were met. Bulk CD8+ and CD4+ cells came from magnetic negative isolation; CD8+ TEMRA by FACS. Random hexamers served to reverse transcribe roughly 0.5 to 1 ug RNA. One entry per CDR3 protein, called by TCRdb with MiXCR from the immunoSEQ multiplex PCR reads. Of around 110,000 distinct CDR3 sequences detected, 95% to 96% appear once; the ten largest clones hold roughly 0.13%.

J is TRBJ2-3 and V is TRBV6-5; possibly TRBD2 for D (6 bases). The sequencing input was CD4+ T cells from PBMCs. This receptor was identified in a human donor with Susac syndrome. The CDR3 sequence is CASSYSNEGTSTDTQYF. CDR3 sequence (DNA): TGTGCCAGCAGTTACTCAAATGAAGGGACTAGCACAGATACGCAGTATTTT.